The 2 T cell receptor beta chains presented below share a single source sample, sequenced in a study of blood T cell repertoires in COVID-19. Sequencing used immunoSEQ multiplex PCR; TCRdb keeps in-frame clones, though not all of them. The sample shows 150,000 to 200,000 clones, 92% of them seen only once. Material: peripheral blood. The receptors here all came from a man aged 25 to 45 with COVID-19, enrolled during active disease.

The chain links TRBV5-8 to TRBJ1-5; TRBD1 matches 7 bases. Looked up from germline, CDR1 is SGHTS and CDR2 is YDEGEE. The CDR3 consists of 15 residues. V shed 4 bases, J shed 7 bases, and the junction held 11 bases outside the gene matches. The DNA of the CDR3 is TGTGCCAGCAGCCAAACGACAGGGTCTTACCAGCCCCAGCATTTT. Translation: CASSQTTGSYQPQHF.

This clone was found once. The chain combines TRBV9 with TRBJ2-6, with D possibly matching TRBD2 (6 bases). The ends were cut back, 0 bases at V and 0 bases at J, with 13 bases in the middle. This CDR3 has 18 residues. Germline CDR1 and CDR2: SGDLS and YYNGEE. The CDR3: CASSVDGGISSGANVLTF. The CDR3 nucleotides are TGTGCCAGCAGCGTAGATGGGGGGATCAGCTCTGGGGCCAACGTCCTGACTTTC.